The source of this TCR beta chain is a study of cytomegalovirus exposure and HLA in healthy donors. Study background: From HLA-typed donors, an early data release held tens of millions of unique TCRs. General study findings and limits: Reports credit the classifier with highly specific, highly sensitive diagnosis of cytomegalovirus status. The HLA-A and HLA-B alleles of most subjects were reportedly predicted accurately from TCR beta sequences.

As regards this clone: The antigen remains unidentified.

Primers: 60 Vbeta forward and 13 Jbeta reverse. Method: immunoSEQ multiplex PCR; TCRdb's copy keeps in-frame clones and lacks some. The listing contains 200,000 to 250,000 clones. V shed 3 bases, J shed 0 bases, and the junction held 10 bases outside the gene matches. The germline V gene has CDR1 SQVTM and CDR2 ANQGSEA. The CDR3 loop spans 17 amino acids. The TCR sequence derives from a woman in her thirties in good health and CMV-seropositive. Sequenced material: PBMCs. V is TRBV29-1 and J is TRBJ2-5, with 10 nucleotides matching TRBD2. The CDR3 is CSVDGASGRSHQETQYF. CDR3 DNA sequence: TGCAGCGTTGATGGGGCTAGCGGGAGAAGTCACCAAGAGACCCAGTACTTC.